The rows below give T cell receptor beta chains drawn from one sample of a study of siplizumab effects on memory and regulatory T cells. TCRdb's copy holds only in-frame clones and misses some; the assay was immunoSEQ multiplex PCR. The sample yields under 130,000 clones, around 93% seen once. What was sequenced was CD4+ T cells sorted from blood. The receptors stem from a human donor in good health. Both conserved end residues are part of each CDR3.

TRBV19	TRBJ1-5	CASSSFFREQPQHF
TRBV6-5	TRBJ2-7	CASSPTRSHEQYF
TRBV30	TRBJ2-2	CAWSTFRGQNTGELFF
TRBV6-1	TRBJ1-5	CASSEGTGVLQPQHF
TRBV19	TRBJ2-5	CASSISGGGSETQYF
TRBV18	TRBJ1-5	CASSLNRGNQPQHF
TRBV7-9	TRBJ2-1	CASSSLSRGYNEQFF
TRBV10-3	TRBJ2-1	CAISESTRGAYEQFF
TRBV19	TRBJ1-3	CASIEEAHNTIYF
TRBV6-1	TRBJ1-3	CASSEIARHLNTIYF
TRBV2	TRBJ2-1	CASSEGGGPYNEQFF
TRBV9	TRBJ1-1	CASSVGDLSNTEAFF
TRBV5-1	TRBJ2-7	CASRTGTGRSYEQYF
TRBV10-1	TRBJ2-5	CASNLINRVEETQYF
TRBV7-3	TRBJ2-6	CASSPRGNSGANVLTF
TRBV28	TRBJ2-7	CASSEGQAAYEQYF
TRBV7-2	TRBJ1-1	CASSLGGLTEAFF
TRBV11-1	TRBJ1-5	CASSLDSLQPQHF
TRBV4-2	TRBJ2-3	CASSQVGRSDTQYF
TRBV18	TRBJ2-3	CASSPKGNTDTQYF
TRBV6-5	TRBJ2-2	CASSYFGDPSLGELFF
TRBV5-5	TRBJ1-6	CASSSGRGASDSPLHF
TRBV6-4	TRBJ1-5	CASRLTGRVESNQPQHF
TRBV7-3	TRBJ1-1	CASSLFSQGTEAFF
TRBV5-1	TRBJ1-6	CASSFIPSSYNSPLHF
TRBV19	TRBJ1-1	CASSSTGRTEAFF
TRBV6-1	TRBJ2-1	CASGREWNEQFF
TRBV5-3	TRBJ2-1	CARSLQGGQFF
TRBV25-1	TRBJ1-2	CASSESVGQLYGYTF